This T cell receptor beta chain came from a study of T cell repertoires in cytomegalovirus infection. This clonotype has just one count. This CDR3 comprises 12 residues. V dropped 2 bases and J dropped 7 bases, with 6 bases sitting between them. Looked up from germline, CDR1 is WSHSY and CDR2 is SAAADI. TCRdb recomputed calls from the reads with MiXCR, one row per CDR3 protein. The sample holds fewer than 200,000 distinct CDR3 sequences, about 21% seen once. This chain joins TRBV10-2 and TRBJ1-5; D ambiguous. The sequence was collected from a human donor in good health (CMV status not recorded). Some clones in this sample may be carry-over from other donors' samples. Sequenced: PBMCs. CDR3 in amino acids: CASSEPPQPQHF. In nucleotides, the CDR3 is TGCGCCAGCAGTGAGCCCCCCCAGCCCCAGCATTTT.